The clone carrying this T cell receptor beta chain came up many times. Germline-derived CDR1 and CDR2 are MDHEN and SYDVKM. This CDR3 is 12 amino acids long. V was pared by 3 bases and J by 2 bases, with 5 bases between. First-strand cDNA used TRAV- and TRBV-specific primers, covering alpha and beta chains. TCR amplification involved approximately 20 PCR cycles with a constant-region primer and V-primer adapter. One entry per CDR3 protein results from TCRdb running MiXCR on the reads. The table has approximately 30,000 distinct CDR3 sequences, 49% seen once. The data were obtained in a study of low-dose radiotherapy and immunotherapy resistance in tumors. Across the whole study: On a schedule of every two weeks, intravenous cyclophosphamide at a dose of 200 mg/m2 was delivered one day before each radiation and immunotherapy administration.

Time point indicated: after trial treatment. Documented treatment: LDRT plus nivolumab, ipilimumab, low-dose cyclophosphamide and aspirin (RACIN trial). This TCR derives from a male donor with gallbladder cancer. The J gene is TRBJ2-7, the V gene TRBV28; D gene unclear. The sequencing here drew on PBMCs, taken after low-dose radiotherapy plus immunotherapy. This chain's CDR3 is CASSFQTYEQYF. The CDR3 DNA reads TGTGCCAGCAGTTTCCAAACCTACGAGCAGTACTTC.